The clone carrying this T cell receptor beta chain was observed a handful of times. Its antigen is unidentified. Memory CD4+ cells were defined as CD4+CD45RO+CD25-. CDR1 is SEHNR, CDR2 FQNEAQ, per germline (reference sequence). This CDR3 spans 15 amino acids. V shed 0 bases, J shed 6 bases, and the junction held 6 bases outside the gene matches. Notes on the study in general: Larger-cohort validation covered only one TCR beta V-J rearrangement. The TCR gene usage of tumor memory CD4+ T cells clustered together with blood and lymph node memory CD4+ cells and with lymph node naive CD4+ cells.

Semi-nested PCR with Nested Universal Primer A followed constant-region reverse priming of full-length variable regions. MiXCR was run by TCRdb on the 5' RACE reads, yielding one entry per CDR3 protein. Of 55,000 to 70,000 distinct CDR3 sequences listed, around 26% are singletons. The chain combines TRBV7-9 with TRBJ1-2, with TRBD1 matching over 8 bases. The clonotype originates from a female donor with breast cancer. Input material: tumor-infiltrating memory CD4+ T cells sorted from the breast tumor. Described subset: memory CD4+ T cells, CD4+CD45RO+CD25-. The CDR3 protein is CASSLAKWTGNGYTF. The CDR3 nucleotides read TGTGCCAGCAGCTTAGCCAAATGGACAGGGAATGGCTACACCTTC.